Shown below are 24 T cell receptor beta chains from a single sample sequenced in a study of T cells after yellow fever vaccination. TCRdb processed the 5' RACE reads anew with MiXCR; each CDR3 protein has one entry. Of around 550,000 distinct CDR3 sequences detected, over 15% appear once; the ten largest clones hold approximately 14%. The sample here was PBMCs, taken 15 days after the yellow fever booster vaccination. The receptors derive from a man aged 25 to 40 who received the YFV17D yellow fever vaccine.

This chain joins TRBV5-1 and TRBJ2-3; 9 bases match TRBD2. Per germline, CDR1 SGHRS and CDR2 YFSETQ. V shed 3 bases, J shed 3 bases, and the junction held 5 bases outside the gene matches. The CDR3 contains 15 residues. This CDR3 reads CASSSGLALTDTQYF. The CDR3 DNA reads as TGCGCCAGCAGCTCTGGACTAGCGCTTACAGATACGCAGTATTTT.

The rearrangement uses TRBV4-3 and TRBJ2-2; D may be TRBD1 or TRBD2 (5 bases each). V was trimmed by 0 bases and J by 10 bases, leaving 24 bases between them. Germline CDR1 and CDR2: LGHNA and YSLEER. The CDR3 covers 18 residues. CDR3 in amino acids: CASSQETRDGYRGAELFF. The CDR3 DNA follows: TGCGCCAGCAGCCAAGAGACCCGGGACGGCTACCGGGGAGCGGAGCTGTTTTTT.

This sequence joins TRBV5-1 and TRBJ2-1; TRBD2 matches at 9 bases. Trimming at V came to 5 bases and at J to 2 bases, leaving 5 bases not matched to a gene. Germline V lookup: CDR1 SGHRS, CDR2 YFSETQ. The CDR3 sequence is 15 residues long. The CDR3 bases are TGCGCCAGCAGGGCTAGCGGGAAGACCTACAATGAGCAGTTCTTC. Its translation: CASRASGKTYNEQFF.

V is TRBV21-1 and J is TRBJ2-6. TRBV21-1 is described as a pseudogene. The CDR3 has 17 residues. The CDR3 reads CASSKANGVSGANVLTF. In DNA form, the CDR3 reads TGTGCCAGCAGCAAAGCGAACGGGGTATCTGGGGCCAACGTCCTGACTTTC.

J is TRBJ1-4 and V is TRBV4-3; tentatively, D is TRBD1 (6 bases). The CDR3 is 16 amino acids. Germline loops: CDR1 LGHNA, CDR2 YSLEER. The V end was cut by 0 bases, the J end by 8 bases, with 16 bases between. In nucleotides, the CDR3 is TGCGCCAGCAGCCAAGATTCCGCGACAGGTCGCGAAAAACTGTTTTTT. Protein sequence: CASSQDSATGREKLFF.

Only a few counts were recorded for this clonotype. This chain connects TRBV5-1 to TRBJ2-5; perhaps TRBD2 as D (6 bases). The CDR3 runs to 15 residues. Germline V gene data show CDR1 as SGHRS and CDR2 as YFSETQ. Trimming stripped 1 base from V and 4 bases from J, with 14 bases between. The CDR3 coding sequence is TGCGCCAGCAGCTTGTACGATCCGGAGGGAGAGACCCAGTACTTC. Translated: CASSLYDPEGETQYF.

The rearrangement links TRBV29-1 to TRBJ2-5; 12 bases map to TRBD2. The germline CDR1 and CDR2 sequences are SQVTM and ANQGSEA. There are 15 residues in the CDR3. The J segment lost 5 bases and the V segment lost 7 bases, leaving 11 bases of the junction unmatched. The CDR3 coding sequence is TGCAGCGCTCCTAGCGGGAGGGCCCTCTTTGAGACCCAGTACTTC. Amino acids: CSAPSGRALFETQYF.

In its sample, this clonotype was seen a few times. The V gene is TRBV4-3, the J gene TRBJ2-3; maybe TRBD2 (6 bases). CDR1 is LGHNA and CDR2 is YSLEER in the germline V gene. The CDR3 loop spans 18 amino acids. With 0 bases removed from V and 3 bases from J, the gap between germline ends came to 19 bases. CDR3: CASSQDLRRGLRTDTQYF. The CDR3 DNA follows: TGCGCCAGCAGCCAAGATCTCAGGAGGGGCCTTCGGACAGATACGCAGTATTTT.

This clonotype was observed a handful of times. The chain carries TRBV20-1 and TRBJ1-5, with TRBD1 as a possible D gene (5 bases). Between the trimmed V and J ends, which lost 6 bases and 4 bases, there was a span of 16 bases. CDR3 size: 14 residues. Germline V gives CDR1 DFQATT, CDR2 SNEGSKA (reference sequence). In DNA form, the CDR3 reads TGCAGTGCCGAGGGACGGGCACTGAATCAGCCCCAGCATTTT. It is translated as CSAEGRALNQPQHF.

The chain links TRBV18 to TRBJ2-7; 10 bases match TRBD1. CDR1 is KGHSH, CDR2 LQKENI, per germline. CDR3 size: 14 residues. The ends lost 2 bases at V and 6 bases at J; junction bases unmatched: 4. This CDR3 reads CASSPLGQGREQYF. CDR3 nucleotides: TGTGCCAGCTCACCATTGGGACAGGGGCGCGAGCAGTACTTC.

The V gene is TRBV20-1, the J gene TRBJ2-7, with a tentative D call TRBD1 (6 bases). CDR1 and CDR2 from the germline V gene are DFQATT and SNEGSKA (reference sequence). Trimming left V 3 bases short and J 2 bases short, with 14 bases between. The CDR3 is 14 residues long. This CDR3 is CSASATGPPYEQYF. The CDR3 DNA sequence: TGCAGTGCTAGTGCGACAGGCCCACCCTACGAGCAGTACTTC.

At least ten counts were recorded for this clonotype. CDR3 DNA: TGTGCCAGCAGCTTACGACTAGATTTTAATGAGCAGTTCTTC. Protein: CASSLRLDFNEQFF. The chain employs TRBV5-6 and TRBJ2-1; D may be TRBD2 (6 bases). Per germline, CDR1 SGHDT and CDR2 YYEEEE. Trimming stripped 2 bases from V and 7 bases from J, with 13 bases between. This CDR3 contains 14 residues.

This rearrangement joins TRBV5-1 to TRBJ2-3; weak D call: TRBD2 (5 bases). The CDR3 has 15 residues. V gave up 4 bases and J gave up 0 bases, with 12 bases separating them. From germline, CDR1 is SGHRS and CDR2 YFSETQ. The CDR3 is CASSRNSESTDTQYF. CDR3 DNA: TGCGCCAGCAGCAGGAATAGCGAGAGCACAGATACGCAGTATTTT. Complete variable domain (other parts from reference TRBV5-1 and TRBJ2-3): KAGVTQTPRYLIKTRGQQVTLSCSPISGHRSVSWYQQTPGQGLQFLFEYFSETQRNKGNFPGRFSGRQFSNSRSEMNVSTLELGDSALYLCASSRNSESTDTQYFGPGTRLTVL.

The DNA for the CDR3 is TGCAGTGCTAGACCTAGCGGAATCACCTACAATGAGCAGTTCTTC. It codes for CSARPSGITYNEQFF. The V gene is TRBV20-1, the J gene TRBJ2-1; 7 bases are a match to TRBD2. The CDR3 extends over 15 amino acids. After removal of 2 bases from V and 2 bases from J, the junction contained 6 bases not matched to a gene. CDR1 is DFQATT, CDR2 SNEGSKA, per germline (reference sequence).

The rearrangement joins TRBV20-1 to TRBJ2-5; 8 bases map to TRBD2. The CDR3 extends over 13 amino acids. The trim removed 5 bases at V and 4 bases at J, leaving 6 bases unmatched. Per the germline V gene, CDR1 is DFQATT and CDR2 is SNEGSKA (reference sequence). The CDR3 here is CSADWTSSETQYF. CDR3 in DNA: TGCAGTGCTGACTGGACTAGCTCAGAGACCCAGTACTTC.

The rearrangement joins TRBV10-3 to TRBJ2-3; 9 bases align to TRBD2. The CDR3 runs 15 residues. The germline V gene has CDR1 ENHRY and CDR2 SYGVKD. With 6 bases clipped from V and 2 bases from J, the junction kept 6 bases outside the gene matches. The CDR3 spells CAIRVSGRTTDTQYF. In DNA form, the CDR3 reads TGTGCCATCAGGGTTAGCGGGAGAACCACAGATACGCAGTATTTT.

The gene calls are TRBV6-2 or TRBV6-3 and TRBJ1-1, with D perhaps matching TRBD1 (5 bases). Germline assignment: CDR1 MNHEY and CDR2 SVGEGT. V was clipped by 0 bases and J by 5 bases, with 16 bases between them. CDR3 length: 16 amino acids. The CDR3 is CASSYSRRGVETEAFF. The DNA of the CDR3 is TGTGCCAGCAGTTACTCGAGGCGGGGGGTTGAGACTGAAGCTTTCTTT.

This clonotype was seen a handful of times. V and J are TRBV4-3 and TRBJ2-2, with 7 positions matching TRBD2. V shed 1 base, J shed 3 bases, and the junction held 2 bases outside the gene matches. This CDR3 region has 15 residues. Germline values: CDR1 LGHNA, CDR2 YSLEER. The CDR3 sequence is CASSQGTSDTGELFF. The CDR3 DNA reads TGCGCCAGCAGCCAAGGGACTAGTGACACCGGGGAGCTGTTTTTT.

This clonotype has a handful of counts. This rearrangement joins TRBV7-2 to TRBJ2-2; D not certain. The germline gives CDR1 SGHTA, CDR2 FQGNSA. This CDR3 has 16 residues. Trimming stripped 2 bases from V and 0 bases from J, with 10 bases between. The CDR3 DNA reads as TGTGCCAGCAGCTTATTGGGCATTGCGAACACCGGGGAGCTGTTTTTT. This codes for CASSLLGIANTGELFF.

Only a few counts were recorded for this clonotype. The DNA for the CDR3 is TGTGCCAGCAGCTTATACAGGGGAGGGGAGACCCAGTACTTC. It translates to CASSLYRGGETQYF. V usage is TRBV7-2 and J usage is TRBJ2-5; D tentatively reads TRBD1 or TRBD2 (7 bases each). The V end lost 2 bases, the J end lost 5 bases, and 12 bases lay between the germline ends. The CDR3 runs to 14 residues. CDR1 and CDR2 (germline): SGHTA, FQGNSA.

The chain joins TRBV29-1 to TRBJ2-3; possibly TRBD2 for D (6 bases). The V and J ends lost 4 bases and 2 bases respectively, with 13 bases between them. The CDR3 contains 14 residues. CDR1 is SQVTM and CDR2 is ANQGSEA in the germline V gene. CDR3 loop: CSVGFGGTTDTQYF. In DNA, the CDR3 is TGCAGCGTTGGATTCGGGGGTACCACAGATACGCAGTATTTT.

This clonotype was counted at least ten times. The genes are TRBV18 and TRBJ2-5; no definite D call. Germline CDR1 is KGHSH and CDR2 is LQKENI. V lost 0 bases to trimming and J lost 5 bases, with 4 bases between them. This CDR3 contains 12 residues. The CDR3, as DNA: TGTGCCAGCTCACCACCGTTGGAGACCCAGTACTTC. Its protein is CASSPPLETQYF.

This clonotype showed up just a few times. The V and J genes are TRBV18 and TRBJ2-7; 8 bases map to TRBD1. The CDR3 sequence is 17 residues long. Trimming cost V 2 bases and J 5 bases; bases outside gene matches: 14. CDR1 and CDR2 from the germline V gene are KGHSH and LQKENI. CDR3 in DNA: TGTGCCAGCTCACCAGTCGTAGCTAGCAGGGGGCTCCACGAGCAGTACTTC. Translating it yields CASSPVVASRGLHEQYF.

This chain connects TRBV5-8 to TRBJ1-2; D perhaps matches TRBD1 (5 bases). Germline V CDR1 and CDR2: SGHTS, YDEGEE. Trimming stripped 4 bases from V and 4 bases from J, with 14 bases between. This CDR3 has 14 residues. In nucleotides, the CDR3 is TGTGCCAGCAGCCTCAGGGCGGCCGGCTATGGCTACACCTTC. Translating gives CASSLRAAGYGYTF.